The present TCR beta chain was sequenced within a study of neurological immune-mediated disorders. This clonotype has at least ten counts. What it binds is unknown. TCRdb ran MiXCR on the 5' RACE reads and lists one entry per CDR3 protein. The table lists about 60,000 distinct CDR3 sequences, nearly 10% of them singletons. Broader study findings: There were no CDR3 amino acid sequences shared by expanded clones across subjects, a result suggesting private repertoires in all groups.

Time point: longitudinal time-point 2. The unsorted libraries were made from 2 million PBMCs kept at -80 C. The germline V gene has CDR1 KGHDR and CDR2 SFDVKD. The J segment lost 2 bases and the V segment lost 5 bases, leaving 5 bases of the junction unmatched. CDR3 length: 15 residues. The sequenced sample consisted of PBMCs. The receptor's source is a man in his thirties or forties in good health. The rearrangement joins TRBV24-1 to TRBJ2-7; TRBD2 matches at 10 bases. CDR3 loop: CATSGASGSPYEQYF. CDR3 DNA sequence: TGTGCCACCAGTGGGGCTAGCGGGAGCCCCTACGAGCAGTACTTC.